Below, 13 T cell receptor beta chains from the same sample are listed, as sequenced in a study of T cell responses to AZD1222 COVID-19 vaccine. The table came from immunoSEQ multiplex PCR; TCRdb's copy has only in-frame clones and leaves some out. The data contain about 150,000 clones, roughly 92% of them seen just once; the ten biggest clones take up over 1.5%. This specimen consisted of peripheral blood, obtained on day 0 of AZD1222 vaccination. All receptors derive from an adult in good health.

As for this clone: At the DNA level, this CDR3 is encoded by other sequences in the same sample as well. The chain couples TRBV4-1 to TRBJ1-4, with no clear D. V was pared by 1 base and J by 0 bases, with 6 bases between. The CDR3 runs 15 residues. The germline V gene encodes CDR1 MGHRA and CDR2 YSYEKL. CDR3 residues: CASSQGIATNEKLFF. The CDR3 DNA reads TGCGCCAGCAGCCAAGGAATAGCAACTAATGAAAAACTGTTTTTT.

The chain uses TRBV6-5 and TRBJ2-2, with D unresolved. Germline CDR1 MNHEY, CDR2 SVGAGI. The CDR3 length is 13 residues. Trimming stripped 4 bases from V and 7 bases from J, with 10 bases between. CDR3 protein: CASSLGLLGELFF. CDR3 DNA sequence: TGTGCCAGCAGTTTAGGGCTCCTCGGGGAGCTGTTTTTT.

This clone appeared a single time. The V gene is TRBV5-1, the J gene TRBJ2-3; 10 positions agree with TRBD2. Germline V gene sequence: CDR1 SGHRS, CDR2 YFSETQ. Trimming took 4 bases from V and 10 from J; bases not matched to a gene: 12. The CDR3 loop spans 15 amino acids. CDR3 in amino acids: CASSPGAGGPGAQYF. The CDR3 DNA is TGCGCCAGCAGCCCGGGAGCGGGGGGGCCAGGGGCGCAGTATTTT.

The chain employs TRBV7-2 and TRBJ1-6; the D gene is possibly TRBD1 (6 bases). The CDR3 loop spans 17 amino acids. V lost 1 base, J lost 8 bases, and 18 bases lay in between. The germline V gene has CDR1 SGHTA and CDR2 FQGNSA. The CDR3 region has the DNA TGTGCCAGCAGCTTAGTGCGGGGGTTAGGGGGAGATTCACCCCTCCACTTT. Amino acids: CASSLVRGLGGDSPLHF.

The CDR3 loop is CASSDRAFF. The CDR3 DNA is TGTGCCAGCAGCGACAGGGCTTTCTTT. The chain is built from TRBV21-1 and TRBJ1-1; no check of the table's D call, TRBD1, against the DNA was made. TRBV21-1 is recorded as a pseudogene. This CDR3 comprises 9 residues.

This clone was observed once. J is TRBJ2-7 and V is TRBV15; TRBD1 aligns across 9 bases. The ends lost 5 bases at V and 5 bases at J; junction bases unmatched: 7. The CDR3 spans 14 residues. Germline CDR1 LNHNV, CDR2 YYDKDF (reference sequence). CDR3: CATSADRGNDEQYF. The CDR3 DNA reads TGTGCCACCAGCGCCGACAGGGGGAACGACGAGCAGTACTTC.

The rearrangement links TRBV11-3 to TRBJ2-1, with 7 bases identical to TRBD1. V lost 5 bases to trimming and J lost 8 bases; unmatched junction nucleotides: 15. This CDR3 spans 16 amino acids. Germline V CDR1 and CDR2: SGHNT, YENEEA. The chain's CDR3 is CASSRGLAGGSYEQFF. CDR3 sequence (DNA): TGTGCCAGCAGCCGCGGGCTGGCAGGGGGATCCTATGAGCAGTTCTTC.

This chain links TRBV7-3 with TRBJ1-1; D possibly corresponds to TRBD1 (5 bases). CDR3 length: 14 amino acids. Trimming removed 5 bases from V and 9 bases from J, with 19 bases in between. Germline CDR1 is SGHTA and CDR2 is FQGTGA. The CDR3: CASSPTGTNTKAFF. As DNA, the CDR3 is TGTGCCAGCAGCCCTACCGGGACTAATACTAAAGCTTTCTTT.

This sequence joins TRBV6-5 and TRBJ1-6; possibly TRBD1 for D (6 bases). Germline V gene lookup returns CDR1 MNHEY and CDR2 SVGAGI. The V end lost 4 bases, the J end lost 9 bases, and 16 bases lay between the germline ends. The CDR3 is 15 amino acids. This CDR3 is CASSFQDSTSSPLHF. The CDR3 DNA is TGTGCCAGCAGTTTTCAGGACAGCACTAGTTCACCCCTCCACTTT.

This chain joins TRBV19 and TRBJ1-5; 7 bases map to TRBD1. Trimming removed 7 bases from V and 7 bases from J; junction bases left unmatched: 10. Germline CDR1 and CDR2: LNHDA and SQIVND (reference sequence). The CDR3 sequence is 14 residues long. Here the CDR3 reads CASTGRGIEQPQHF. The CDR3 DNA follows: TGTGCCAGTACGGGCAGGGGGATTGAACAGCCCCAGCATTTT.

The gene calls are TRBV18 and TRBJ2-1, with 10 bases identical to TRBD2. The CDR3 length is 14 residues. V trimming: 3 bases; J trimming: 4 bases; junction bases outside the gene matches: 0. Germline CDR1 is KGHSH and CDR2 is LQKENI. The CDR3, as DNA: TGTGCCAGCTCACCTAGCGGGGGGTACAATGAGCAGTTCTTC. This translates into CASSPSGGYNEQFF.

V usage is TRBV6-2 or TRBV6-3 and J usage is TRBJ1-2, with D unclear. V was trimmed by 6 bases and J by 6 bases, leaving 14 bases between them. The CDR3 runs to 13 residues. Germline CDR1 is MNHEY and CDR2 is SVGEGT. CDR3 nucleotides: TGTGCCAGCAGCCCCGGGAGTTGGGATGGCTACACCTTC. Amino acid sequence: CASSPGSWDGYTF.

This clone was seen once. The V gene is TRBV7-9, the J gene TRBJ2-7, with TRBD2 matching over 9 bases. The V and J ends lost 4 bases and 1 base, in that order; junction bases with no gene match: 5. The CDR3 runs to 15 residues. Per the germline V gene, CDR1 is SEHNR and CDR2 is FQNEAQ (reference sequence). CDR3 residues: CASSYSGSQSYEQYF. CDR3 coding DNA: TGTGCCAGCAGCTATAGCGGGAGTCAGTCCTACGAGCAGTACTTC.